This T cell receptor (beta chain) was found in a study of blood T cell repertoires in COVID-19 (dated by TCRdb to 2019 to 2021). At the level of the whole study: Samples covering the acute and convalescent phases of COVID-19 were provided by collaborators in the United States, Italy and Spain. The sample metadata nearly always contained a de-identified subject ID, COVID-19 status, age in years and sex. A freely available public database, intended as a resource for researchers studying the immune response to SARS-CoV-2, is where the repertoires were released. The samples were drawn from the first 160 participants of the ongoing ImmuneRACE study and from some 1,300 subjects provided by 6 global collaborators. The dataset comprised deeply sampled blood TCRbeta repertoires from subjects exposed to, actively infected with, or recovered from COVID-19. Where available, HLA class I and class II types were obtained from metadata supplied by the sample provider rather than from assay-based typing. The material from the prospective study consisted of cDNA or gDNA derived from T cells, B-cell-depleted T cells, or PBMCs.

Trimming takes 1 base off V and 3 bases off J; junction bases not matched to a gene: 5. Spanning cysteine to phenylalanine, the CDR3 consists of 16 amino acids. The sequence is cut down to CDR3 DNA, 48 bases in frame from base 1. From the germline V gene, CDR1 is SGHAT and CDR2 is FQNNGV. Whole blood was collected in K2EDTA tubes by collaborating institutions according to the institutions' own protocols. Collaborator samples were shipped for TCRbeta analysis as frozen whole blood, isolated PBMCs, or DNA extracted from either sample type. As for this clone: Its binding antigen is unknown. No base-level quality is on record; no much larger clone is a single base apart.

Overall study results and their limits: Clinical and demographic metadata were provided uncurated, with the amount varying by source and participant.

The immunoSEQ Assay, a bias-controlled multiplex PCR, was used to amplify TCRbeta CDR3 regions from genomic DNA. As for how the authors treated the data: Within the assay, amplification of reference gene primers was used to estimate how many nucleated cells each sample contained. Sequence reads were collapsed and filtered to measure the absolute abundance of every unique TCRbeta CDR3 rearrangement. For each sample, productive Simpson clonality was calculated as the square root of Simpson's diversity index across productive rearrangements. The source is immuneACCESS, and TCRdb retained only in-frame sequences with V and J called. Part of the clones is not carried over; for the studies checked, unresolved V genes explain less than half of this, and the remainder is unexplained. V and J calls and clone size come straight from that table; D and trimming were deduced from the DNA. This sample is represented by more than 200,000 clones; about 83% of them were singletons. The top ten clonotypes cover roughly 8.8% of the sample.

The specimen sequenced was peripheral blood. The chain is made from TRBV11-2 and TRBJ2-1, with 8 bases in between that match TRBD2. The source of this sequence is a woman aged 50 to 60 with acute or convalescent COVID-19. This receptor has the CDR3 CASSLVSSGFYNEQFF. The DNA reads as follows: TGTGCCAGCAGCTTAGTTTCTAGCGGGTTCTACAATGAGCAGTTCTTC.